Listed below are T cell receptor beta chains from one sample, sequenced in a study of blood T cell repertoires in COVID-19. Only in-frame clones appear in the TCRdb table, and some are missing; sequencing was by immunoSEQ multiplex PCR. The repertoire consists of some 340,000 clones, with about 86% occurring once and the leading ten covering approximately 3%. The sample comprised peripheral blood. Source of these receptors: a young man with active or convalescent COVID-19. Each CDR3 is given with its conserved first and last residue. The order of the fields is D gene, clone size, V gene, J gene, CDR3 protein, CDR3 DNA. The D gene is left open where the match is weak. Size is omitted from some rows. Given values are once, few, many or a class for expanded clones.

d_gene: TRBD1
abundance: many
v_gene: TRBV6-5
j_gene: TRBJ2-2
CDR3aa: CASSYSTGATGELFF
CDR3nt: TGTGCCAGCAGTTACTCGACAGGGGCAACCGGGGAGCTGTTTTTT

d_gene: TRBD2
abundance: once
v_gene: TRBV11-2
j_gene: TRBJ2-7
CDR3aa: CASSSVRGSYEQYF
CDR3nt: TGTGCCAGCAGCTCCGTGCGGGGGTCCTACGAGCAGTACTTC

d_gene: -
abundance: -
v_gene: TRBV12-3/TRBV12-4
j_gene: TRBJ2-7
CDR3aa: CASSTTLHEQYF
CDR3nt: TGTGCCAGCAGTACGACTCTTCACGAGCAGTACTTC

d_gene: -
abundance: -
v_gene: TRBV6-5
j_gene: TRBJ2-5
CDR3aa: CASSITTGIQETQYF
CDR3nt: TGTGCCAGCAGTATTACGACAGGTATCCAAGAGACCCAGTACTTC

d_gene: TRBD1
abundance: -
v_gene: TRBV7-8
j_gene: TRBJ1-5
CDR3aa: CASSASGGGYSQHF
CDR3nt: TGTGCCAGCTCCGCGTCAGGGGGCGGCTATTCCCAGCATTTT

d_gene: TRBD1
abundance: -
v_gene: TRBV3-1/TRBV3-2
j_gene: TRBJ1-6
CDR3aa: CASSPGTGGHSPLHF
CDR3nt: TGTGCCAGCAGCCCAGGGACAGGGGGCCATTCACCCCTCCACTTT

d_gene: TRBD2
abundance: -
v_gene: TRBV19
j_gene: TRBJ2-1
CDR3aa: CASSARELAGVRQFF
CDR3nt: TGTGCCAGTAGTGCACGAGAACTAGCGGGAGTTCGTCAGTTCTTC

d_gene: TRBD1
abundance: -
v_gene: TRBV7-9
j_gene: TRBJ1-1
CDR3aa: CASSSAGTGRVAFF
CDR3nt: TGTGCCAGCAGCTCAGCCGGGACAGGGAGGGTAGCTTTCTTT

d_gene: -
abundance: -
v_gene: TRBV19
j_gene: TRBJ1-4
CDR3aa: CASSIGYWGGSTNEKLFF
CDR3nt: TGTGCCAGTAGTATCGGATACTGGGGGGGCTCAACTAATGAAAAACTGTTTTTT

d_gene: TRBD1
abundance: -
v_gene: TRBV30
j_gene: TRBJ2-3
CDR3aa: CAWSEEQGGTDTQYF
CDR3nt: TGTGCCTGGAGTGAGGAGCAGGGGGGCACAGATACGCAGTATTTT

d_gene: -
abundance: -
v_gene: TRBV19
j_gene: TRBJ1-5
CDR3aa: CASSIGFGQPQHF
CDR3nt: TGTGCCAGTAGTATAGGGTTCGGTCAGCCCCAGCATTTT

d_gene: -
abundance: -
v_gene: TRBV10-3
j_gene: TRBJ1-5
CDR3aa: CAISAGTLKGGQPQHF
CDR3nt: TGTGCCATCAGCGCCGGGACATTAAAAGGAGGTCAGCCCCAGCATTTT

d_gene: -
abundance: -
v_gene: TRBV5-6
j_gene: TRBJ2-3
CDR3aa: CASSLADTQYF
CDR3nt: TGTGCCAGCAGCTTGGCGGATACGCAGTATTTT

d_gene: -
abundance: once
v_gene: TRBV19
j_gene: TRBJ1-5
CDR3aa: CASSILRANNQPQHF
CDR3nt: TGTGCCAGTAGTATTCTCCGAGCAAACAATCAGCCCCAGCATTTT

d_gene: TRBD2
abundance: few
v_gene: TRBV7-9
j_gene: TRBJ2-1
CDR3aa: CASRPQTSGDYNEQFF
CDR3nt: TGTGCCAGCCGACCTCAGACTAGCGGGGACTACAATGAGCAGTTCTTC

d_gene: TRBD2
abundance: once
v_gene: TRBV6-4
j_gene: TRBJ2-3
CDR3aa: CASCEGLDFVTQYF
CDR3nt: TGTGCCAGCTGCGAGGGACTAGATTTTGTTACGCAGTATTTT

d_gene: TRBD2
abundance: -
v_gene: TRBV11-3
j_gene: TRBJ2-3
CDR3aa: CASSIGGAGDTQYF
CDR3nt: TGTGCCAGCAGCATCGGGGGGGCGGGTGATACGCAGTATTTT

d_gene: -
abundance: -
v_gene: TRBV18
j_gene: TRBJ1-6
CDR3aa: CASSPRLGQGHNSPLHF
CDR3nt: TGTGCCAGCTCACCAAGATTAGGCCAGGGGCATAATTCACCCCTCCACTTT

d_gene: TRBD2
abundance: -
v_gene: TRBV11-2
j_gene: TRBJ2-5
CDR3aa: CASSFGGLAPSETQYF
CDR3nt: TGTGCCAGCAGCTTCGGGGGGTTAGCTCCGAGCGAGACCCAGTACTTC

d_gene: -
abundance: -
v_gene: TRBV19
j_gene: TRBJ2-3
CDR3aa: CASRTEIASDTQYF
CDR3nt: TGTGCCAGTAGAACCGAGATAGCATCAGATACGCAGTATTTT

d_gene: -
abundance: few
v_gene: TRBV11-2
j_gene: TRBJ2-2
CDR3aa: CASTLSRVTGELFF
CDR3nt: TGTGCCAGCACTCTCTCCAGGGTGACCGGGGAGCTGTTTTTT

d_gene: -
abundance: -
v_gene: TRBV5-1
j_gene: TRBJ2-1
CDR3aa: CASSLGQEGIWEQFF
CDR3nt: TGCGCCAGCAGCTTGGGTCAGGAGGGTATTTGGGAGCAGTTCTTC